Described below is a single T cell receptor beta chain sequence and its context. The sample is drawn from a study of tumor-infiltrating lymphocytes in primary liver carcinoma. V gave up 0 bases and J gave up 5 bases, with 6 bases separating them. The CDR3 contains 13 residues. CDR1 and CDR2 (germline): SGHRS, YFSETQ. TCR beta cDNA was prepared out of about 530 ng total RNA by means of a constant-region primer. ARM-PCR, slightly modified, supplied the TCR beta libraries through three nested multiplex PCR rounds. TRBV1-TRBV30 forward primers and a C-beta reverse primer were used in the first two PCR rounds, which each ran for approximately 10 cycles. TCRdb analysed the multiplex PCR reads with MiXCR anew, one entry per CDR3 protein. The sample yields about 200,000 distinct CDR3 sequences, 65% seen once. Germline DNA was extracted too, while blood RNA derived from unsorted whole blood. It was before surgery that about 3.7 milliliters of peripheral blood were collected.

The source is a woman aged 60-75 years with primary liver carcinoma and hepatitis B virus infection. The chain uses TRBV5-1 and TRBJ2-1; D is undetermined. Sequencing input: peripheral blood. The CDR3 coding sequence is TGCGCCAGCAGCTTGGGGGTAAACAATGAGCAGTTCTTC. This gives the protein CASSLGVNNEQFF.